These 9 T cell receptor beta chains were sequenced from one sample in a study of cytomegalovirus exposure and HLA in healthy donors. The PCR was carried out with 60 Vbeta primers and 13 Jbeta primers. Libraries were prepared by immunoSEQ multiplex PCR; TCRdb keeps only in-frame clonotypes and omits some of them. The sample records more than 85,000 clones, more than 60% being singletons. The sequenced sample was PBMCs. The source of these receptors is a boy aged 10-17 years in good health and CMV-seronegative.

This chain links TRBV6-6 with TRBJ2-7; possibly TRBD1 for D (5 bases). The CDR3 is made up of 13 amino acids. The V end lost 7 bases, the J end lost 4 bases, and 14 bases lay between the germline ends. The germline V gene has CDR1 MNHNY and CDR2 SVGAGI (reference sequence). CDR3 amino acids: CASKDNDRYEQYF. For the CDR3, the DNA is TGTGCCAGCAAGGATAACGACAGATACGAGCAGTACTTC.

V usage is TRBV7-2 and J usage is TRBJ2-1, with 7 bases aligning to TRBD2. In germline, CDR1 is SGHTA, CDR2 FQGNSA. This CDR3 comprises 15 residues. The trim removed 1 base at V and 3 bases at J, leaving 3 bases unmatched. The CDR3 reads CASSLVASGYNEQFF. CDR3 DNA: TGTGCCAGCAGCTTAGTTGCTAGCGGCTACAATGAGCAGTTCTTC.

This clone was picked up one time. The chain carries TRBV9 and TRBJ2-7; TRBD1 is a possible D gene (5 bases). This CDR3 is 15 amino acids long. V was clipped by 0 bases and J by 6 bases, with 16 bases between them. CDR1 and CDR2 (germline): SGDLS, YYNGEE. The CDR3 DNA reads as TGTGCCAGCAGCGTAGGAGAGGCAGGGTGGCGCGAGCAGTACTTC. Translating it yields CASSVGEAGWREQYF.

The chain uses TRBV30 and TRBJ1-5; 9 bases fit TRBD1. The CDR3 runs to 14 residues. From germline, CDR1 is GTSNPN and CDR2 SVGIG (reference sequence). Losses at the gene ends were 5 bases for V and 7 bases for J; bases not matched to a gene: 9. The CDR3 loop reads CAWGGQGTAQPQHF. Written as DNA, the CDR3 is TGTGCCTGGGGGGGACAGGGTACGGCACAGCCCCAGCATTTT.

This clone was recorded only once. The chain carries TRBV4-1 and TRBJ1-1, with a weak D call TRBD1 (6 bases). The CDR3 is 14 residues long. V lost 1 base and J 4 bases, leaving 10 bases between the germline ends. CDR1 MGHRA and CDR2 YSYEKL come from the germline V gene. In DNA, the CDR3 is TGCGCCAGCAGCCAAGCCTACAGGGTCACTGAAGCTTTCTTT. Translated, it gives CASSQAYRVTEAFF.

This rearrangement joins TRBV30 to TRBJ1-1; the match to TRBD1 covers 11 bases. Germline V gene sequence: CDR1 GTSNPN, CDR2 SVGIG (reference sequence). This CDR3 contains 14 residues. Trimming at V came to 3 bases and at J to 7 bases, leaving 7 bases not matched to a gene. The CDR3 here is CAWSMGQGVNEAFF. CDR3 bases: TGTGCCTGGAGCATGGGACAGGGGGTTAATGAAGCTTTCTTT. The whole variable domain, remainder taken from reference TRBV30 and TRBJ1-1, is SQTIHQWPATLVQPVGSPLSLECTVEGTSNPNLYWYRQAAGRGLQLLFYSVGIGQISSEVPQNLSASRPQDRQFILSSKKLLLSDSGFYLCAWSMGQGVNEAFFGQGTRLTVV.

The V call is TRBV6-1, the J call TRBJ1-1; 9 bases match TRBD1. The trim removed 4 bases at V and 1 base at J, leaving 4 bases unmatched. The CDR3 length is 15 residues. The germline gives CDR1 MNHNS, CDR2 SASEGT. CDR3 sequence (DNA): TGTGCCAGCAGTGTATGGACAGGGGAGAACACTGAAGCTTTCTTT. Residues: CASSVWTGENTEAFF.

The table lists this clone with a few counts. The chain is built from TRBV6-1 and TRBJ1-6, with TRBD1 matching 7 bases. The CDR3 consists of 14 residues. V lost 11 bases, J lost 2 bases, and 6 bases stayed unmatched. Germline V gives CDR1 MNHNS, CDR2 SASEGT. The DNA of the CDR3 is TGTGCCGGGGGACAGCGGACCTATAATTCACCCCTCCACTTT. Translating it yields CAGGQRTYNSPLHF.

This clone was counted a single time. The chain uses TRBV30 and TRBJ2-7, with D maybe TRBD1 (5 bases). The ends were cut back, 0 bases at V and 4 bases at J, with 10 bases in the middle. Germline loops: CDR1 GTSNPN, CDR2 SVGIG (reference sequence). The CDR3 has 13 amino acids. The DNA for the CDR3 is TGTGCCTGGAGTGTAGGGGTCGCTTACGAGCAGTACTTC. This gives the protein CAWSVGVAYEQYF.